These 24 T cell receptor beta chains originate from one sample sequenced in a study of blood T cells in healthy people across ages. The authors ran a second PCR of about 7 to 11 cycles using a sample-barcoded 5' primer and a J-beta primer mix. In TCRdb, the 5' RACE reads were re-called with MiXCR into one record per CDR3 protein. The repertoire holds fewer than 650,000 distinct CDR3 sequences, with about 29% as singletons. This same sample was also taken into another study, of T cells of mothers and their children.

Sequencing used blood. Receptors originate from a boy aged 2 to 10 in good health.

In its sample, this clonotype was seen a few times. The V and J genes are TRBV12-3 or TRBV12-4 and TRBJ2-5; tentatively, D is TRBD1 (5 bases). The J call is doubtful: the DNA matches TRBJ2-7 better. The CDR3 extends over 12 amino acids. DNA for the CDR3: TGTGCCAGCAGCAGGGCCCTATACGAGCAGTACTTC. Protein product: CASSRALYEQYF.

This clonotype was counted only a few times. The chain combines TRBV20-1 with TRBJ2-7, with 8 positions matching TRBD2. The CDR3 consists of 14 residues. Germline loops: CDR1 DFQATT, CDR2 SNEGSKA (reference sequence). The ends lost 4 bases at V and 3 bases at J; junction bases unmatched: 8. The CDR3 here is CSANTGGEVYEQYF. The CDR3 bases are TGCAGTGCTAACACGGGAGGGGAAGTCTACGAGCAGTACTTC.

This clonotype was observed a handful of times. The chain links TRBV6-1 to TRBJ1-1, with 8 bases identical to TRBD1. Unmatched junction bases numbered 8, after V lost 1 base and J lost 4 bases. The CDR3 contains 16 residues. Germline V gene data show CDR1 as MNHNS and CDR2 as SASEGT. CDR3 protein: CASSEVAGGARTEAFF. The CDR3 DNA is TGTGCCAGCAGTGAAGTAGCAGGGGGCGCGCGCACTGAAGCTTTCTTT.

This clonotype showed up just a few times. The CDR3 does not close with the conserved phenylalanine or tryptophan, likely indicating a read error. This chain links TRBV7-2 with TRBJ2-6; a possible D gene is TRBD1 (6 bases). CDR1 and CDR2 from the germline V gene are SGHTA and FQGNSA. The CDR3 is 16 amino acids. Trimming stripped 3 bases from V and 0 bases from J, with 9 bases between. CDR3 sequence reads: CASSFRTVSGANVLTL. The DNA for the CDR3 is TGTGCCAGCAGCTTCCGGACAGTCTCTGGGGCCAACGTCCTGACTCTC.

This clonotype appeared a few times. J is TRBJ2-7 and V is TRBV7-2, with 10 positions matching TRBD2. The J call is uncertain, as TRBJ2-1 better fits the DNA end. CDR1 is SGHTA and CDR2 is FQGNSA in the germline V gene. This CDR3 has 16 amino acids. As DNA, the CDR3 is TGTGCCAGCAGCCGAATAGCGGGAGGAACTTACAATGAGCAGTTCTTC. This translates into CASSRIAGGTYNEQFF.

In this sample, this clonotype turned up many times. J is TRBJ1-5 and V is TRBV20-1, with TRBD1 identical over 9 bases. This CDR3 comprises 14 residues. CDR1 and CDR2 from the germline V gene are DFQATT and SNEGSKA (reference sequence). Trimming removed 3 bases from V and 4 bases from J; junction bases left unmatched: 4. This CDR3 is CSASLGQGNQPQHF. Written as DNA, the CDR3 is TGCAGTGCTAGTCTGGGACAGGGTAATCAGCCCCAGCATTTT.

The chain couples TRBV7-2 to TRBJ1-2; D is undetermined. The CDR3 is 13 amino acids. From germline, CDR1 is SGHTA and CDR2 FQGNSA. The V end lost 4 bases, the J end lost 7 bases, and 13 bases lay between the germline ends. The CDR3 DNA is TGTGCCAGCAGCTCCGACTTGGTGGGTGGCTACACCTTC. Residues: CASSSDLVGGYTF.

V gene TRBV5-1 combines with J gene TRBJ2-3, with D unclear. The CDR3 totals 15 residues. V was pared by 0 bases and J by 2 bases, with 10 bases between. Germline loops: CDR1 SGHRS, CDR2 YFSETQ. The CDR3 region is CASSLARPHTDTQYF. CDR3 DNA: TGCGCCAGCAGCTTGGCTAGACCCCACACAGATACGCAGTATTTT.

The rearrangement joins TRBV3-1 to TRBJ2-5; D unclear. The CDR3 runs 13 residues. Germline-derived CDR1 and CDR2 are LGHDT and YNNKEL (reference sequence). V was pared by 2 bases and J by 5 bases, with 9 bases between. The CDR3 nucleotides are TGTGCCAGCAGCCAATCCGGTCCCGAGACCCAGTACTTC. This gives the protein CASSQSGPETQYF.

This clonotype came up a few times. Sequence at one end of the junction differs from germline and may be a read error. V gene TRBV24-1 combines with J gene TRBJ2-3, with D unresolved. Germline values: CDR1 KGHDR, CDR2 SFDVKD. The CDR3 length is 11 residues. The CDR3 protein is CATSDSDMQYF. Written as DNA, the CDR3 is TGTGCCACCAGTGACTCGGATATGCAGTATTTT.

The chain uses TRBV27 and TRBJ2-4, with D perhaps TRBD1 (5 bases). V lost 8 bases, J lost 0 bases, and 14 bases lay in between. CDR1 is MNHEY, CDR2 SMNVEV, per germline (reference sequence). The CDR3 is made up of 15 amino acids. The CDR3 loop reads CASFLRQLAKNIQYF. The DNA of the CDR3 is TGTGCCAGCTTCCTTAGACAGCTAGCCAAAAACATTCAGTACTTC.

Only a few counts were recorded for this clonotype. The chain employs TRBV20-1 and TRBJ2-3; TRBD2 matches 8 bases. Germline CDR1 reads DFQATT; CDR2 reads SNEGSKA (reference sequence). After removal of 2 bases from V and 4 bases from J, the junction contained 8 bases not matched to a gene. The CDR3 loop spans 15 amino acids. CDR3 in amino acids: CSARSFREGSDTQYF. CDR3 in DNA: TGCAGTGCTAGAAGTTTTCGGGAGGGGTCAGATACGCAGTATTTT.

On this clonotype: The junction shows a germline mismatch at one end, possibly a read error. The chain is built from TRBV20-1 and TRBJ2-4, with D uncertain. Germline V gene data show CDR1 as DFQATT and CDR2 as SNEGSKA (reference sequence). The CDR3 is 13 amino acids. The CDR3 region is CSARALAKNIQHF. For the CDR3, the DNA is TGCAGTGCTAGGGCGTTGGCCAAAAACATTCAGCACTTC.

The rearrangement links TRBV4-2 to TRBJ2-4; 12 bases align to TRBD2. The V gene end was trimmed by 2 bases and the J gene end by 5 bases; junction bases not matched to a gene: 7. CDR1 and CDR2 (germline): LGHNA, YNFKEQ. This CDR3 is 17 amino acids long. The CDR3 loop reads CASSQRTSGALENIQYF. As DNA, the CDR3 is TGTGCCAGCAGCCAACGGACTAGCGGGGCTCTCGAAAACATTCAGTACTTC.

The chain carries TRBV9 and TRBJ2-5; TRBD1 is a possible D gene (6 bases). V was trimmed by 0 bases and J by 3 bases, leaving 15 bases between them. This CDR3 is built from 16 residues. Germline V CDR1 and CDR2: SGDLS, YYNGEE. In DNA form, the CDR3 reads TGTGCCAGCAGCGTAGGACGGGGAGACAGGAAAGAGACCCAGTACTTC. It is translated as CASSVGRGDRKETQYF.

The chain is built from TRBV29-1 and TRBJ2-3; D is unresolved. The CDR3 is made up of 11 amino acids. Looked up from germline, CDR1 is SQVTM and CDR2 is ANQGSEA. With 4 bases removed from V and 4 bases from J, the gap between germline ends came to 6 bases. The CDR3 DNA reads as TGCAGCGTTGTTTATCCAGATACGCAGTATTTT. This translates into CSVVYPDTQYF.

There are many counts of this clonotype. The genes are TRBV18 and TRBJ2-2, with 7 bases aligning to TRBD1. There are 14 residues in the CDR3. J was trimmed by 7 bases and V by 3 bases; bases with no gene match: 5. Per germline, CDR1 KGHSH and CDR2 LQKENI. Here the CDR3 reads CASSPGQAFGELFF. DNA for the CDR3: TGTGCCAGCTCACCTGGACAGGCTTTCGGGGAGCTGTTTTTT.

The gene calls are TRBV10-3 and TRBJ2-3; D is unclear. V lost 6 bases and J lost 2, with 15 bases in between. Per germline, CDR1 ENHRY and CDR2 SYGVKD. The length of the CDR3 is 15 residues. The CDR3 protein is CAISPAAVYTDTQYF. The CDR3 DNA is TGTGCCATCAGCCCCGCGGCGGTATACACAGATACGCAGTATTTT.

This clonotype was recorded a few times. The V gene is TRBV6-1, the J gene TRBJ1-5; D gene unclear. The ends were cut back, 6 bases at V and 11 bases at J, with 11 bases in the middle. The CDR3 covers 11 residues. In germline, CDR1 is MNHNS, CDR2 SASEGT. The CDR3 DNA reads as TGTGCCAGCAGCCCGGCAAGGGCCCAGCATTTT. Its protein is CASSPARAQHF.

This chain uses TRBV9 with TRBJ2-4, with D perhaps TRBD1 or TRBD2 (5 bases each). V was cut by 0 bases and J by 9 bases, with 13 bases left in between. The CDR3 runs to 14 residues. Looked up from germline, CDR1 is SGDLS and CDR2 is YYNGEE. CDR3 sequence (DNA): TGTGCCAGCAGCGTAGATGATGGGACGGGCATTCAGTACTTC. This encodes CASSVDDGTGIQYF.

The chain recombines TRBV28 with TRBJ1-5; maybe TRBD1 (5 bases). The CDR3 spans 13 residues. The V gene lost 7 bases and the J gene lost 3 bases, with 10 bases spanning the gap. The germline gives CDR1 MDHEN, CDR2 SYDVKM. The CDR3 sequence is CASTQDLNQPQHF. The CDR3 coding sequence is TGTGCCAGCACACAGGACCTCAATCAGCCCCAGCATTTT.

This sequence joins TRBV5-1 and TRBJ1-2; D is uncertain. The length of the CDR3 is 11 residues. The germline V and J ends were trimmed by 0 bases and 9 bases, with 6 bases remaining between them. The germline V gene has CDR1 SGHRS and CDR2 YFSETQ. The CDR3 protein is CASSLGRSYTF. CDR3 coding DNA: TGCGCCAGCAGCTTGGGCAGGAGCTACACCTTC.

This clonotype has just a few counts. This chain uses TRBV11-2 with TRBJ2-7, with D uncertain. The CDR3 loop spans 14 amino acids. Trimming stripped 1 base from V and 4 bases from J, with 11 bases between. Germline assignment: CDR1 SGHAT and CDR2 FQNNGV. Written as DNA, the CDR3 is TGTGCCAGCAGCTTAGTCAGGAGAGGATACGAGCAGTACTTC. Translation: CASSLVRRGYEQYF.

This clonotype was seen a few times. The chain uses TRBV27 and TRBJ2-5; D might be TRBD2 (7 bases). Germline V lookup: CDR1 MNHEY, CDR2 SMNVEV (reference sequence). The CDR3 spans 16 residues. V lost 6 bases and J lost 4, with 21 bases in between. The CDR3 sequence: CASRAVAGAPLETQYF. The CDR3 DNA reads TGTGCCAGCAGAGCTGTGGCGGGGGCCCCCTTAGAGACCCAGTACTTC.